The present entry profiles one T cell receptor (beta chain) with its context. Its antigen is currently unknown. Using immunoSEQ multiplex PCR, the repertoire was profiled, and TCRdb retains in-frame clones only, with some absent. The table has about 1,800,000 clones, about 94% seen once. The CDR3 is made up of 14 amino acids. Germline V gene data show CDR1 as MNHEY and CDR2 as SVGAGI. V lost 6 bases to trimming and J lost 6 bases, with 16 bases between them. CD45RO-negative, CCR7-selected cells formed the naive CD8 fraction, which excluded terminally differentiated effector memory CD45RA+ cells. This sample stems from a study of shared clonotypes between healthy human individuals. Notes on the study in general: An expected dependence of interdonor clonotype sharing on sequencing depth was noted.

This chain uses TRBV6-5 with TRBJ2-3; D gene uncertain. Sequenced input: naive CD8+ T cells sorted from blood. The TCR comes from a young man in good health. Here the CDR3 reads CASSPSYEADTQYF. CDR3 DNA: TGTGCCAGCAGCCCCAGTTATGAAGCCGATACGCAGTATTTT.